This T cell receptor (beta chain) emerged from a study of T cells after yellow fever vaccination. Study in general: Fractions with few cells were prepared using SMART-Seq v4 Ultra Low Input.

This clonotype has at least ten counts. The ends were cut back, 1 base at V and 0 bases at J, with 6 bases in the middle. In germline, CDR1 is KGHSH, CDR2 LQKENI. The CDR3 has 14 residues. TCRdb reanalysed the 5' RACE reads using MiXCR and keeps one entry per CDR3 protein. The sample yields about 550,000 distinct CDR3 sequences, around 21% seen once. The chain uses TRBV18 and TRBJ1-1, with no clear D. The material was PBMCs, obtained 15 days after the yellow fever booster vaccination. The clonotype originates from a man aged 25-45 years who received the YFV17D yellow fever vaccine. The CDR3 protein is CASSPQGLNTEAFF. The CDR3 nucleotides are TGTGCCAGCTCACCACAGGGCCTGAACACTGAAGCTTTCTTT. Using reference TRBV18 and TRBJ1-1 for the parts outside the CDR3, the full variable domain is NAGVMQNPRHLVRRRGQEARLRCSPMKGHSHVYWYRQLPEEGLKFMVYLQKENIIDESGMPKERFSAEFPKEGPSILRIQQVVRGDSAAYFCASSPQGLNTEAFFGQGTRLTVV.